The 22 T cell receptor beta chains below come from one sample, sequenced in a study of relationships among human T cell subsets. Semiquantitative ARM-PCR amplified T cell receptor alpha and beta CDR3 regions from mRNA. Exponential amplification used communal superprimers after tagged nested gene-specific primers in ARM-PCR. TCRdb re-derived calls from the multiplex PCR reads in MiXCR, one entry per CDR3 protein. This sample yields 7,000 or so distinct CDR3 sequences, of which almost 70% are seen a single time; around 49% belongs to the top ten. Anti-CD45RA microbeads isolated naive and transitional T cells from pooled CD4+ and CD8+ cells. The specimen sequenced was naive and transitional (CD45RA+) T cells sorted from blood. These TCRs come from a man aged 40-55 years in good health.

The chain is built from TRBV20-1 and TRBJ2-7; TRBD2 matches 10 bases. CDR1 and CDR2 (germline): DFQATT, SNEGSKA (reference sequence). The J segment lost 3 bases and the V segment lost 6 bases, leaving 5 bases of the junction unmatched. The CDR3 extends over 13 amino acids. CDR3 region: CSAPGTSDYEQYF. CDR3 nucleotides: TGCAGTGCCCCCGGGACTAGCGACTACGAGCAGTACTTC.

The genes are TRBV11-2 and TRBJ1-6; weak D call: TRBD1 (5 bases). Trimming took off 0 bases at V and 9 bases at J, with 6 bases between the two ends. Germline V lookup: CDR1 SGHAT, CDR2 FQNNGV. This CDR3 is 13 amino acids long. This chain's CDR3 is CASSLDGGSPLHF. In DNA form, the CDR3 reads TGTGCCAGCAGCTTAGATGGGGGTTCACCCCTCCACTTT.

The rearrangement joins TRBV10-3 to TRBJ2-5, with 7 bases that match TRBD2. The CDR3 spans 17 residues. The V gene end was trimmed by 3 bases and the J gene end by 5 bases; junction bases not matched to a gene: 15. Germline V gene lookup returns CDR1 ENHRY and CDR2 SYGVKD. CDR3 protein: CAISDSHGEGLRETQYF. The CDR3 nucleotides are TGTGCCATCAGTGACTCCCACGGGGAGGGTCTTAGGGAGACCCAGTACTTC.

The rearrangement joins TRBV15 to TRBJ1-1; D uncertain. V was cut by 3 bases and J by 0 bases, with 14 bases left in between. The germline V gene encodes CDR1 LNHNV and CDR2 YYDKDF (reference sequence). The CDR3 covers 16 residues. CDR3 loop: CATSSSGERVNTEAFF. The CDR3 DNA follows: TGTGCCACCAGCAGTTCCGGGGAACGTGTGAACACTGAAGCTTTCTTT.

This clonotype has only one observation. The chain joins TRBV2 to TRBJ2-7; 11 nucleotides align to TRBD1. Germline loops: CDR1 SNHLY, CDR2 FYNNEI. The CDR3 covers 14 residues. V lost 8 bases and J lost 3; bases outside the gene matches: 6. CDR3 coding DNA: TGTGCCAGCCGGGACAGGGGGAATCGCTACGAGCAGTACTTC. This codes for CASRDRGNRYEQYF.

The J gene is TRBJ2-5, the V gene TRBV28; TRBD2 is a possible D gene (6 bases). Trimming took 2 bases from V and 4 from J, leaving 17 bases between them. This CDR3 region has 16 residues. Germline lookup yields CDR1 MDHEN and CDR2 SYDVKM. The chain's CDR3 is CASSLLQTSLPETQYF. CDR3 DNA sequence: TGTGCCAGCAGTTTACTCCAAACTAGCCTTCCAGAGACCCAGTACTTC.

This clonotype was seen more than once but under ten times. The rearrangement uses TRBV6-1 and TRBJ2-3, with TRBD2 identical over 7 bases. Trimming removed 1 base from V and 5 bases from J; junction bases left unmatched: 6. Germline V gives CDR1 MNHNS, CDR2 SASEGT. The CDR3 runs 15 residues. The CDR3 sequence: CASSEEPGEGDTQYF. The CDR3 DNA is TGTGCCAGCAGTGAAGAGCCCGGGGAGGGAGATACGCAGTATTTT.

This clonotype has just one count. The chain combines TRBV2 with TRBJ1-1; 9 bases match TRBD1. The junction had 2 bases not matched to a gene; V was cut back by 6 bases and J by 0 bases. Germline V gene lookup returns CDR1 SNHLY and CDR2 FYNNEI. The CDR3 spans 14 residues. The CDR3 DNA reads as TGTGCCAGCAGGGGGGACAGGGTGAACACTGAAGCTTTCTTT. It codes for CASRGDRVNTEAFF.

This chain connects TRBV5-1 to TRBJ1-4, with D unclear. V shed 0 bases and J shed 8 bases, with 14 bases lying between them. The CDR3 contains 15 residues. CDR1 is SGHRS, CDR2 YFSETQ, per germline. DNA for the CDR3: TGCGCCAGCAGCTTGGAGGCCCAAGGCTACGAAAAACTGTTTTTT. Protein: CASSLEAQGYEKLFF.

As regards this clonotype: The junction departs from germline at one end; a sequencing error may be responsible. The chain employs TRBV20-1 and TRBJ1-6, with TRBD1 identical over 7 bases. There are 13 residues in the CDR3. From germline, CDR1 is DFQATT and CDR2 SNEGSKA (reference sequence). The CDR3: CSARPITDREVYF. CDR3 in DNA: TGCAGTGCTAGACCTATAACCGACAGGGAAGTTTACTTT.

The chain carries TRBV4-1 and TRBJ2-1; tentatively, D is TRBD1 (5 bases). The CDR3 covers 16 residues. Trimming cost V 2 bases and J 5 bases, with 16 bases left between them. Germline V lookup: CDR1 MGHRA, CDR2 YSYEKL. The CDR3 region has the DNA TGCGCCAGCAGCCAAAACGCAGGGAAAAGTCACAATGAGCAGTTCTTC. Residues: CASSQNAGKSHNEQFF.

The rearrangement joins TRBV6-6 to TRBJ2-3, with unresolved D. Trimming cost V 9 bases and J 2 bases, with 12 bases left between them. The CDR3 has 13 residues. Looked up from germline, CDR1 is MNHNY and CDR2 is SVGAGI (reference sequence). CDR3 nucleotides: TGTGCCAGTCTCACAACCTTCACAGATACGCAGTATTTT. Translating it yields CASLTTFTDTQYF.

V is TRBV7-8 and J is TRBJ2-1; 10 nucleotides align to TRBD2. V dropped 2 bases and J dropped 9; count of bases not matched to a gene: 10. Germline CDR1 and CDR2: SGHVS and FQNEAQ. This CDR3 is built from 16 residues. The CDR3: CASSLLSSSGSREQFF. The DNA for the CDR3 is TGTGCCAGCAGCTTATTAAGCTCTAGCGGGAGTCGTGAGCAGTTCTTC.

This chain's CDR3 is CASSQDLSRGGLVWEQYF. In nucleotides, the CDR3 is TGCGCCAGCAGCCAAGATCTTTCTCGCGGGGGGCTCGTGTGGGAGCAGTACTTC. This chain connects TRBV4-1 to TRBJ2-7; TRBD2 matches 8 bases. After removal of 0 bases from V and 7 bases from J, the junction contained 17 bases not matched to a gene. The CDR3 length is 18 residues. Germline CDR1 MGHRA, CDR2 YSYEKL.

This clonotype was detected a few times. The chain recombines TRBV29-1 with TRBJ2-7; D is perhaps TRBD1 (6 bases). The ends were cut back, 6 bases at V and 2 bases at J, with 14 bases in the middle. The CDR3 is 13 residues long. Per germline, CDR1 SQVTM and CDR2 ANQGSEA. The CDR3 loop reads CSVVTGPTYEQYF. In DNA form, the CDR3 reads TGCAGCGTCGTTACAGGGCCGACCTACGAGCAGTACTTC.

The chain is built from TRBV20-1 and TRBJ1-2; D gene ambiguous. The CDR3 is made up of 14 amino acids. V was cut by 1 base and J by 2 bases, with 11 bases left in between. Germline loops: CDR1 DFQATT, CDR2 SNEGSKA (reference sequence). CDR3 in amino acids: CSARVLGQNYGYTF. In DNA, the CDR3 is TGCAGTGCTAGAGTTTTAGGGCAGAACTATGGCTACACCTTC.

The chain uses TRBV7-8 and TRBJ1-4; D is undetermined. In germline, CDR1 is SGHVS, CDR2 FQNEAQ. The V and J ends lost 2 bases and 1 base respectively, with 8 bases between them. There are 15 residues in the CDR3. The CDR3 DNA is TGTGCCAGCAGCTTAAACACCCAAACTAATGAAAAACTGTTTTTT. This codes for CASSLNTQTNEKLFF.

The table lists this clonotype with a count of one. This sequence joins TRBV5-1 and TRBJ2-1, with D perhaps TRBD1 (6 bases). Germline-derived CDR1 and CDR2 are SGHRS and YFSETQ. V dropped 2 bases and J dropped 0 bases, with 12 bases sitting between them. This CDR3 has 16 residues. The CDR3 region is CASSFRGRSSYNEQFF. The CDR3 coding sequence is TGCGCCAGCAGCTTCAGGGGACGGAGCTCCTACAATGAGCAGTTCTTC.

The chain links TRBV12-3 or TRBV12-4 to TRBJ1-1, with D possibly being TRBD1 (5 bases). The CDR3 contains 12 residues. The V end lost 3 bases, the J end lost 11 bases, and 13 bases lay between the germline ends. The CDR3 DNA follows: TGTGCCAGCAGTTTTGGGGGTACTATGGCTTTCTTT. It is translated as CASSFGGTMAFF.

This chain joins TRBV11-3 and TRBJ2-2; 7 bases line up with TRBD1. The CDR3 runs 15 residues. Germline assignment: CDR1 SGHNT and CDR2 YENEEA. With 5 bases clipped from V and 6 bases from J, the junction kept 9 bases outside the gene matches. The CDR3 region is CASSPQTGYPGELFF. In DNA form, the CDR3 reads TGTGCCAGCAGCCCGCAGACAGGGTACCCCGGGGAGCTGTTTTTT.

The J gene is TRBJ2-7, the V gene TRBV11-2; possibly TRBD1 for D (8 bases). Germline lookup yields CDR1 SGHAT and CDR2 FQNNGV. Trimming removed 0 bases at V and 3 bases at J, with 12 bases between. CDR3 length: 15 residues. CDR3 nucleotides: TGTGCCAGCAGCTTAGATACAGGGGGGGGCTACGAGCAGTACTTC. This encodes CASSLDTGGGYEQYF.

This rearrangement joins TRBV28 to TRBJ2-4, with unresolved D. The germline gives CDR1 MDHEN, CDR2 SYDVKM. The CDR3 sequence is 13 residues long. Trimming took off 2 bases at V and 7 bases at J, with 9 bases between the two ends. This chain's CDR3 is CASSLVPVNIQYF. The CDR3 DNA is TGTGCCAGCAGTTTAGTACCCGTGAACATTCAGTACTTC.